The clone carrying this T cell receptor beta chain has ten or more counts. TCRdb fed the RT-PCR reads into MiXCR, producing one record per CDR3 protein. The sample lists approximately 88,000 distinct CDR3 sequences, roughly 4.9% occurring once. This entry is derived from a study of patients and donors after allogeneic stem cell transplantation. The CDR3 totals 16 residues. The J segment lost 2 bases and the V segment lost 4 bases, leaving 9 bases of the junction unmatched. CDR1 is LGHDT, CDR2 YNNKEL, per germline (reference sequence). This receptor was identified in a human donor who was either an allogeneic HSCT recipient or a stem cell or donor lymphocyte infusion donor (not recorded which). It is not recorded whose cells these are; they may come from a transplant donor. The sequenced sample was blood, either unsorted or a sorted T cell fraction (not recorded which). The gene calls are TRBV3-1 and TRBJ2-3, with TRBD1 identical over 7 bases. In DNA, the CDR3 is TGTGCCAGCAGCCTCAATCCCGGGACAGTCACAGATACGCAGTATTTT. Its translation is CASSLNPGTVTDTQYF.